The 13 T cell receptor beta chains given below trace back to one sample, sequenced in a study of T cells in tuberculosis (dated by TCRdb to 2016 to 2018). The receptor library was made with the immunoSEQ multiplex PCR assay. Imported from immuneACCESS, the table was reduced by TCRdb to in-frame sequences with V and J called. These copies leave out some clones; in studies compared against another copy, an unresolved V gene accounts for under half, and the cause of the remainder is not known. Here the sample has more than 35,000 clones; approximately 94% occur a single time. Around 10% of the sample belongs to the ten largest clones. Sequencing used PBMCs. These receptor sequences come from a donor between 10 and 35 years old with latent tuberculosis or without tuberculosis infection. Some clones in this sample may be carry-over from other donors' samples.

In DNA, the CDR3 is TGTGCCAGTAGTATAGGGGCTGCGGGGTCCCCGAATTCACCCCTCCACTTT. Translated, it gives CASSIGAAGSPNSPLHF. The chain employs TRBV19 and TRBJ1-6; D not resolved. Germline assignment: CDR1 LNHDA and CDR2 SQIVND (reference sequence). V was cut by 1 base and J by 7 bases, with 17 bases left in between. This CDR3 is 17 amino acids long. Filled out from reference TRBV19 and TRBJ1-6, the complete variable domain reads DGGITQSPKYLFRKEGQNVTLSCEQNLNHDAMYWYRQDPGQGLRLIYYSQIVNDFQKGDIAEGYSVSREKKESFPLTVTSAQKNPTAFYLCASSIGAAGSPNSPLHFGNGTRLTVT.

The chain joins TRBV25-1 to TRBJ2-7; a weak D match, TRBD1 (6 bases). Germline CDR1 reads MGHDK; CDR2 reads SYGVNS. Trimming left V 6 bases short and J 3 bases short, with 15 bases between. The CDR3 runs 14 residues. The CDR3 DNA is TGTGCCAGCAGCCTCACACAGGGTAACTACGAGCAGTACTTC. Translating it yields CASSLTQGNYEQYF.

This clone ranks as large. The CDR3 loop is CASSLTSGPSYEQYV. The DNA for the CDR3 is TGTGCCAGCAGCTTAACTAGCGGTCCCTCCTACGAGCAGTACGTC. This rearrangement joins TRBV7-2 to TRBJ2-7; 8 bases are a match to TRBD2. J lost 0 bases, V lost 2 bases, and 3 bases had no gene match. The CDR3 loop spans 15 amino acids. CDR1 and CDR2 from the germline V gene are SGHTA and FQGNSA.

V and J are TRBV5-1 and TRBJ1-3; no reliable D call. Per the germline V gene, CDR1 is SGHRS and CDR2 is YFSETQ. V was clipped by 1 base and J by 0 bases, with 14 bases between them. The length of the CDR3 is 17 residues. Here the CDR3 reads CASSLSLYSISGNTIYF. The CDR3 coding sequence is TGCGCCAGCAGCTTGTCCCTGTACAGCATCTCTGGAAACACCATATATTTT. Combining the CDR3 with reference TRBV5-1 and TRBJ1-3 gives the whole variable domain KAGVTQTPRYLIKTRGQQVTLSCSPISGHRSVSWYQQTPGQGLQFLFEYFSETQRNKGNFPGRFSGRQFSNSRSEMNVSTLELGDSALYLCASSLSLYSISGNTIYFGEGSWLTVV.

On this clone itself: At the DNA level, this CDR3 is encoded by other sequences in the same sample as well. The chain employs TRBV25-1 and TRBJ2-6, with unresolved D. The CDR3 length is 14 residues. Germline values: CDR1 MGHDK, CDR2 SYGVNS. V lost 3 bases, J lost 0 bases, and 3 bases lay in between. This CDR3 is CASSDNSGANVLTF. CDR3 DNA sequence: TGTGCCAGCAGTGATAACTCTGGGGCCAACGTCCTGACTTTC.

The table lists this clone with a few counts. The gene calls are TRBV7-2 and TRBJ1-5; 7 nucleotides align to TRBD1. The CDR3 is 14 amino acids. V trimming: 2 bases; J trimming: 2 bases; junction bases outside the gene matches: 0. Germline V gives CDR1 SGHTA, CDR2 FQGNSA. The CDR3 nucleotides are TGTGCCAGCAGCTTAACAGGGGGCAATCAGCCCCAGCATTTT. Its protein product is CASSLTGGNQPQHF.

Points on this clone: Other DNA sequences within the sample encode an identical CDR3. The chain couples TRBV9 to TRBJ1-1, with 10 bases identical to TRBD1. V shed 3 bases, J shed 2 bases, and the junction held 1 base outside the gene matches. The germline CDR1 and CDR2 sequences are SGDLS and YYNGEE. There are 14 residues in the CDR3. CDR3 DNA: TGTGCCAGCAGCGCGACAGGGGGCAACACTGAAGCTTTCTTT. It specifies CASSATGGNTEAFF.

This clone was seen only once. The rearrangement uses TRBV5-4 and TRBJ1-1; D remains ambiguous. With 1 base removed from V and 3 bases from J, the gap between germline ends came to 13 bases. Germline CDR1 reads SGHNT; CDR2 reads YYREEE (reference sequence). The CDR3 runs 15 residues. The DNA of the CDR3 is TGTGCCAGCAGCTTGCTGCTAGAGATGGACACTGAAGCTTTCTTT. Amino acid sequence: CASSLLLEMDTEAFF. Complete variable domain (other parts from reference TRBV5-4 and TRBJ1-1): ETGVTQSPTHLIKTRGQQVTLRCSSQSGHNTVSWYQQALGQGPQFIFQYYREEENGRGNFPPRFSGLQFPNYSSELNVNALELDDSALYLCASSLLLEMDTEAFFGQGTRLTVV.

The J gene is TRBJ1-2, the V gene TRBV5-4; the D is unclear. V was trimmed by 5 bases and J by 8 bases, leaving 10 bases between them. The CDR3 spans 11 residues. Looked up from germline, CDR1 is SGHNT and CDR2 is YYREEE (reference sequence). The CDR3 DNA follows: TGTGCCAGCAGTCTGGGAGGCGGCTACACCTTC. Protein sequence: CASSLGGGYTF.

This clone was detected once. This rearrangement joins TRBV4-3 to TRBJ2-7, with TRBD1 identical over 9 bases. The CDR3 consists of 14 residues. Per the germline V gene, CDR1 is LGHNA and CDR2 is YSLEER. V shed 3 bases and J 2 bases; nucleotides not matched to a gene: 2. CDR3 protein: CASSQHRGPYEQYF. The CDR3 nucleotides read TGCGCCAGCAGCCAGCACAGGGGGCCCTACGAGCAGTACTTC.

The chain uses TRBV7-6 and TRBJ1-6; TRBD1 agrees at 9 bases. Looked up from germline, CDR1 is SGHVS and CDR2 is FNYEAQ. The CDR3 consists of 14 residues. The V gene end was trimmed by 4 bases and the J gene end by 10 bases; junction bases not matched to a gene: 5. DNA for the CDR3: TGTGCCAGCAGCTACTTGGGACAGGGCTCACCCCTCCACTTT. Encoded protein: CASSYLGQGSPLHF.

The rearrangement links TRBV9 to TRBJ1-5, with D possibly being TRBD1 (5 bases). Looked up from germline, CDR1 is SGDLS and CDR2 is YYNGEE. This CDR3 spans 14 amino acids. The ends were cut back, 3 bases at V and 2 bases at J, with 9 bases in the middle. CDR3 sequence (DNA): TGTGCCAGCAGCGGTGGGGCTGGCAATCAGCCCCAGCATTTT. It is translated as CASSGGAGNQPQHF.

Only a few counts were recorded for this clone. The chain employs TRBV9 and TRBJ2-1; D perhaps matches TRBD1 (6 bases). CDR3 size: 15 residues. V lost 4 bases, J lost 4 bases, and 15 bases lay in between. Germline CDR1 SGDLS, CDR2 YYNGEE. CDR3 region: CASSPRGTPYNEQFF. In DNA form, the CDR3 reads TGTGCCAGCAGCCCCCGTGGGACACCGTACAATGAGCAGTTCTTC.